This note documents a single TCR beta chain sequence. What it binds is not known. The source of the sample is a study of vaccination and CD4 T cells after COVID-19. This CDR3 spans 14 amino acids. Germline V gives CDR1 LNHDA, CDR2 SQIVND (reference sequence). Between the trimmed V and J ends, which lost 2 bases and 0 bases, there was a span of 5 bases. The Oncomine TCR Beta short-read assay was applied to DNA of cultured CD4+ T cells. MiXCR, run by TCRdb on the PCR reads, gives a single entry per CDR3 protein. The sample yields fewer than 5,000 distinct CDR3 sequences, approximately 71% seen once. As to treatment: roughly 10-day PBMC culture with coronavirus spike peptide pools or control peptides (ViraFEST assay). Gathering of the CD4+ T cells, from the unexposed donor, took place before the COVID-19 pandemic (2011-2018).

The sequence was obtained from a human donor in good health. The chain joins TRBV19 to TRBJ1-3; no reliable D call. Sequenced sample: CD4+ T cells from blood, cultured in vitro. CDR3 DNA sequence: TGTGCCAGTAGTATATATGCCTCTGGAAACACCATATATTTT. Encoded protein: CASSIYASGNTIYF. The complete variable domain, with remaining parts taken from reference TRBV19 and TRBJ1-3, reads DGGITQSPKYLFRKEGQNVTLSCEQNLNHDAMYWYRQDPGQGLRLIYYSQIVNDFQKGDIAEGYSVSREKKESFPLTVTSAQKNPTAFYLCASSIYASGNTIYFGEGSWLTVV.